This TCR beta chain originates from a study of CD8 T cells in cerebrospinal fluid in Alzheimer's disease. Study-wide results and limits: Healthy subjects less often had a clone of at least 3% than Alzheimer's patients.

After re-calling the 10x single-cell sequencing reads, TCRdb lists one entry per CDR3 protein, DNA absent. The listing contains over 1,500 distinct CDR3 sequences. On this clonotype itself: As yet, its antigen is unknown.

The CDR3 has 14 amino acids. Neurodegeneration in patients was confirmed with biomarkers including neurofilament, amyloid-beta and tau. This TCR came from a human donor with mild cognitive impairment. Sequenced: cerebrospinal fluid. The rearrangement links TRBV12-3 or TRBV12-4 to TRBJ1-4; with no DNA, the TCRdb D assignment of TRBD1 cannot be verified. CDR3: CASSSSGSIEKLFF.